The 22 T cell receptor beta chains below were found in one sample sequenced in a study of circulating and synovial CD4+ cells in juvenile arthritis. Assay: immunoSEQ multiplex PCR; the TCRdb copy retains only in-frame clones and omits some. Found here are several thousand clones, 80% to 90% of them singletons; the top ten hold approximately 3.7%. Sequenced sample: CD4+ T cells from synovial fluid. These receptors came from a human donor with juvenile idiopathic arthritis.

This chain uses TRBV10-1 with TRBJ2-1, with TRBD2 matching over 11 bases. CDR1 is WNHNN and CDR2 is SYGVQD in the germline V gene (reference sequence). Trimming at V came to 0 bases and at J to 9 bases, leaving 7 bases not matched to a gene. This CDR3 region has 16 residues. In nucleotides, the CDR3 is TGCGCCAGCAGTGAGTCCCTAGCGGGAGGTGGGAGTGAGCAGTTCTTC. The encoded protein is CASSESLAGGGSEQFF.

The gene calls are TRBV29-1 and TRBJ1-1, with D possibly being TRBD1 (6 bases). The CDR3 consists of 13 residues. Per germline, CDR1 SQVTM and CDR2 ANQGSEA. The V end was cut by 4 bases, the J end by 0 bases, with 9 bases between. CDR3 sequence (DNA): TGCAGCGTTGGGGGGCAGCTGAACACTGAAGCTTTCTTT. Translation: CSVGGQLNTEAFF.

V usage is TRBV10-3 and J usage is TRBJ2-2, with D possibly being TRBD1 (5 bases). The CDR3 loop spans 14 amino acids. Trimming shortened V by 6 bases and J by 5 bases, and 13 bases separated the two germline ends. Germline CDR1 is ENHRY and CDR2 is SYGVKD. Here the CDR3 reads CAIRGLQGTGELFF. CDR3 DNA: TGTGCCATCAGGGGTCTCCAGGGTACCGGGGAGCTGTTTTTT.

The V call is TRBV5-1, the J call TRBJ1-6, with 7 nucleotides matching TRBD1. Germline loops: CDR1 SGHRS, CDR2 YFSETQ. V shed 4 bases and J 8 bases; nucleotides not matched to a gene: 9. This CDR3 has 15 residues. The CDR3 region has the DNA TGCGCCAGCAGCCGCTCGACAGGGTTTGATTCACCCCTCCACTTT. Residues: CASSRSTGFDSPLHF.

Here the CDR3 DNA reads TGTGCCTGGAGTGCGGGACAAAACTATGGCTACACCTTC. This encodes CAWSAGQNYGYTF. The chain employs TRBV30 and TRBJ1-2; tentative D call: TRBD1 (6 bases). This CDR3 has 13 residues. Germline CDR1 is GTSNPN and CDR2 is SVGIG (reference sequence). V lost 1 base and J lost 2, with 8 bases in between.

This clone is a singleton in its sample. The chain joins TRBV30 to TRBJ1-4; D ambiguous. The ends were cut back, 0 bases at V and 8 bases at J, with 7 bases in the middle. Germline CDR1 reads GTSNPN; CDR2 reads SVGIG (reference sequence). There are 12 residues in the CDR3. The CDR3 DNA reads as TGTGCCTGGAGTGTAGTTCGGGAAAAACTGTTTTTT. This encodes CAWSVVREKLFF.

The chain combines TRBV6-1 with TRBJ2-5; 7 bases agree with TRBD1. This CDR3 is built from 15 residues. After removal of 4 bases from V and 2 bases from J, the junction contained 7 bases not matched to a gene. The germline V gene encodes CDR1 MNHNS and CDR2 SASEGT. The CDR3 nucleotides are TGTGCCAGCAGTGTGTTTACGGGACAGCAAGAGACCCAGTACTTC. Translating gives CASSVFTGQQETQYF.

CDR3 DNA: TGCGCCAGCAGCCAAAGCTCCGGGACAGGTTCAGTAGAGCAGTTCTTC. This sequence encodes CASSQSSGTGSVEQFF. V and J are TRBV4-3 and TRBJ2-1, with 8 bases that match TRBD1. The length of the CDR3 is 16 residues. The junction had 13 bases not matched to a gene; V was cut back by 2 bases and J by 10 bases. CDR1 and CDR2 (germline): LGHNA, YSLEER.

This clone was found once. V and J are TRBV5-1 and TRBJ1-2, with D perhaps TRBD1 (5 bases). The germline V gene has CDR1 SGHRS and CDR2 YFSETQ. CDR3 length: 13 residues. V was clipped by 3 bases and J by 1 base, with 7 bases between them. This CDR3 reads CASSSDSNYGYTF. The CDR3 bases are TGCGCCAGCAGCTCCGACAGTAACTATGGCTACACCTTC.

Points on this clone: An end of the junction differs from the germline gene, which may be a read error. The chain uses TRBV7-9 and TRBJ1-1, with D perhaps matching TRBD1 (5 bases). The CDR3 extends over 13 amino acids. Germline CDR1 is SEHNR and CDR2 is FQNEAQ (reference sequence). CDR3 coding DNA: TGTGCCAGCGGGGCCCGGGGGAACACTGAGGCTTTCTTT. This gives the protein CASGARGNTEAFF.

This clone appeared a few times. The chain uses TRBV19 and TRBJ1-2, with no clear D. The CDR3 has 15 amino acids. Germline V lookup: CDR1 LNHDA, CDR2 SQIVND (reference sequence). Trimming stripped 4 bases from V and 6 bases from J, with 18 bases between. The CDR3 sequence: CASSTIFFQEDGYTF. The CDR3 nucleotides are TGTGCCAGTAGTACCATTTTCTTTCAGGAAGATGGCTACACCTTC.

This chain connects TRBV6-1 to TRBJ2-6; 9 bases line up with TRBD1. The CDR3 extends over 18 amino acids. Looked up from germline, CDR1 is MNHNS and CDR2 is SASEGT. V lost 1 base to trimming and J lost 0 bases; unmatched junction nucleotides: 4. CDR3 residues: CASSEGGQGPSGANVLTF. As DNA, the CDR3 is TGTGCCAGCAGTGAAGGGGGACAGGGCCCCTCTGGGGCCAACGTCCTGACTTTC.

This clone was seen a single time. The V and J genes are TRBV7-2 and TRBJ2-4; 8 bases map to TRBD1. The CDR3 extends over 14 amino acids. Losses at the gene ends were 5 bases for V and 7 bases for J; bases not matched to a gene: 7. Germline CDR1 SGHTA, CDR2 FQGNSA. The DNA of the CDR3 is TGTGCCAGCAGCCAGGGGGCGGGGAAGAACATTCAGTACTTC. Protein product: CASSQGAGKNIQYF.

The V gene is TRBV5-1, the J gene TRBJ2-7; possibly TRBD2 for D (6 bases). Per germline, CDR1 SGHRS and CDR2 YFSETQ. This CDR3 is built from 16 residues. V lost 0 bases to trimming and J lost 2 bases, with 15 bases between them. The CDR3 DNA is TGCGCCAGCAGCTTGGACCTCGGCGGGATGACCTACGAGCAGTACTTC. Its protein product is CASSLDLGGMTYEQYF.

This chain uses TRBV5-1 with TRBJ2-1; D possibly corresponds to TRBD2 (6 bases). Trimming removed 2 bases at V and 0 bases at J, with 6 bases between. In germline, CDR1 is SGHRS, CDR2 YFSETQ. The CDR3 consists of 14 residues. This CDR3 is CASSFGSSYNEQFF. CDR3 coding DNA: TGCGCCAGCAGCTTCGGGAGCTCCTACAATGAGCAGTTCTTC.

The rearrangement uses TRBV20-1 and TRBJ2-3, with D possibly being TRBD2 (6 bases). The V gene's germline CDR1 is DFQATT and CDR2 SNEGSKA (reference sequence). The CDR3 loop spans 9 amino acids. Trimming removed 8 bases from V and 11 bases from J, with 11 bases in between. This chain's CDR3 is CSRMGGQYF. CDR3 coding DNA: TGCAGTCGGATGGGGGGGCAGTATTTT.

The chain joins TRBV2 to TRBJ1-5, with 8 bases identical to TRBD1. The V gene's germline CDR1 is SNHLY and CDR2 FYNNEI. The CDR3 is 15 residues long. V gave up 4 bases and J gave up 7 bases; unmatched junction bases: 9. The CDR3 DNA is TGTGCCAGCAGTGTCGGACAGGGAGCACGGCAGCCCCAGCATTTT. It translates to CASSVGQGARQPQHF.

The chain links TRBV9 to TRBJ2-1; 8 bases align to TRBD2. Germline V gene sequence: CDR1 SGDLS, CDR2 YYNGEE. CDR3 length: 16 amino acids. With V trimmed by 4 bases and J by 2 bases, 8 bases remained unmatched. The CDR3 coding sequence is TGTGCCAGCAGCTCCCGGCCGGGGGGGGCCTACAATGAGCAGTTCTTC. Protein: CASSSRPGGAYNEQFF.

The rearrangement joins TRBV30 to TRBJ1-5; a possible D gene is TRBD1 (6 bases). Per germline, CDR1 GTSNPN and CDR2 SVGIG (reference sequence). V dropped 6 bases and J dropped 6 bases, with 15 bases sitting between them. The CDR3 covers 13 residues. Here the CDR3 DNA reads TGTGCCTGCGGGGGGCGAAAAGGTCAGCCCCAGCATTTT. Translation gives CACGGRKGQPQHF.

The chain links TRBV6-5 to TRBJ1-2, with 8 bases matching TRBD1. From germline, CDR1 is MNHEY and CDR2 SVGAGI. CDR3 length: 14 amino acids. V dropped 5 bases and J dropped 3; count of bases not matched to a gene: 5. CDR3 sequence (DNA): TGTGCCAGCAGTACGCTGACAGGGGACTATGGCTACACCTTC. As protein: CASSTLTGDYGYTF.

The genes are TRBV27 and TRBJ2-7, with D possibly matching TRBD1 (5 bases). V shed 4 bases and J shed 3 bases, with 7 bases lying between them. CDR1 is MNHEY and CDR2 is SMNVEV in the germline V gene (reference sequence). This CDR3 is 12 amino acids long. Here the CDR3 reads CASSSGNYEQYF. For the CDR3, the DNA is TGTGCCAGCAGTTCAGGGAACTACGAGCAGTACTTC.

This chain connects TRBV27 to TRBJ1-1; no definite D call. The length of the CDR3 is 15 residues. V dropped 0 bases and J dropped 0 bases, with 8 bases sitting between them. Germline V CDR1 and CDR2: MNHEY, SMNVEV (reference sequence). CDR3 protein: CASSLSAGLNTEAFF. The CDR3 bases are TGTGCCAGCAGTTTATCGGCAGGCTTGAACACTGAAGCTTTCTTT.